These 18 T cell receptor beta chains came from one sample sequenced in a study of blood T cell repertoires in COVID-19. The assay was immunoSEQ multiplex PCR, and TCRdb's table has in-frame clones only and misses some. Found here are 80,000 or so clones, roughly four fifths of them singletons; the top ten hold about 10%. Sequencing used peripheral blood. These receptors originate from a man aged 55 to 70 with acute or convalescent COVID-19.

The chain employs TRBV18 and TRBJ1-2; 7 bases agree with TRBD1. This CDR3 region has 13 residues. V was clipped by 4 bases and J by 6 bases; unmatched bases: 5. The germline CDR1 and CDR2 sequences are KGHSH and LQKENI. This CDR3 is CASSQGAEDGYTF. The CDR3 coding sequence is TGTGCCAGCTCACAGGGGGCGGAGGATGGCTACACCTTC. The variable domain in full, with the rest retrieved from reference TRBV18 and TRBJ1-2, is NAGVMQNPRHLVRRRGQEARLRCSPMKGHSHVYWYRQLPEEGLKFMVYLQKENIIDESGMPKERFSAEFPKEGPSILRIQQVVRGDSAAYFCASSQGAEDGYTFGSGTRLTVV.

This clone was seen only once. The chain is built from TRBV19 and TRBJ1-4; D unresolved. From germline, CDR1 is LNHDA and CDR2 SQIVND (reference sequence). Trimming pared 0 bases from V and 4 bases from J, leaving 6 bases between. CDR3 length equals 14 residues. CDR3 DNA sequence: TGTGCCAGTAGTATAGACAGGTTTAATGAAAAACTGTTTTTT. Its translation: CASSIDRFNEKLFF.

The chain joins TRBV15 to TRBJ2-7; possible D gene TRBD1, 6 bases. The V end was cut by 4 bases, the J end by 4 bases, with 14 bases between. This CDR3 has 14 residues. Germline V lookup: CDR1 LNHNV, CDR2 YYDKDF (reference sequence). The CDR3 bases are TGTGCCACCAGCACAGACAGGACAATTTACGAGCAGTACTTC. Translating it yields CATSTDRTIYEQYF. Full variable domain (rest looked up from reference TRBV15 and TRBJ2-7): DAMVIQNPRYQVTQFGKPVTLSCSQTLNHNVMYWYQQKSSQAPKLLFHYYDKDFNNEADTPDNFQSRRPNTSFCFLDIRSPGLGDTAMYLCATSTDRTIYEQYFGPGTRLTVT.

The chain has TRBV2 and TRBJ2-5; 8 bases align to TRBD1. Trimming cost V 5 bases and J 5 bases; bases outside gene matches: 7. The CDR3 contains 14 residues. CDR1 is SNHLY and CDR2 is FYNNEI in the germline V gene. CDR3 sequence: CASSSPTGGETQYF. The CDR3 DNA reads TGTGCCAGCAGTAGTCCAACAGGGGGGGAGACCCAGTACTTC.

This clone was detected a few times. The J gene is TRBJ1-5, the V gene TRBV4-1, with D hard to call. Per the germline V gene, CDR1 is MGHRA and CDR2 is YSYEKL. This CDR3 region has 14 residues. V was pared by 1 base and J by 8 bases, with 12 bases between. Here the CDR3 DNA reads TGCGCCAGCAGCCAAGGACGGGGAGGCGAGCCCCAGCATTTT. Translation: CASSQGRGGEPQHF.

The DNA for the CDR3 is TGTGCCAGCAGGGAGGGGGCGACCGGGGGCGAGCAGTACTTC. It encodes CASREGATGGEQYF. The gene calls are TRBV13 and TRBJ2-7; tentatively, D is TRBD1 (7 bases). Germline V gene lookup returns CDR1 PRHDT and CDR2 FYEKMQ (reference sequence). Trimming took 6 bases from V and 6 from J, leaving 18 bases between them. This CDR3 is built from 14 residues. Complete variable domain (other parts from reference TRBV13 and TRBJ2-7): AAGVIQSPRHLIKEKRETATLKCYPIPRHDTVYWYQQGPGQDPQFLISFYEKMQSDKGSIPDRFSAQQFSDYHSELNMSSLELGDSALYFCASREGATGGEQYFGPGTRLTVT.

The gene calls are TRBV3-1 (or the pseudogene TRBV3-2) and TRBJ1-3; no clear D. Per the germline V gene, CDR1 is LGHDT and CDR2 is YNNKEL (reference sequence). The CDR3 is 18 amino acids. V was clipped by 7 bases and J by 0 bases, with 22 bases between them. DNA for the CDR3: TGTGCCAGCATCCCCACGCGGGAGGGAGCGTCCTCTGGAAACACCATATATTTT. Protein: CASIPTREGASSGNTIYF.

The rearrangement links TRBV11-3 to TRBJ2-3; D may be TRBD2 (7 bases). The CDR3 is 14 residues long. V shed 6 bases and J shed 3 bases, with 13 bases lying between them. Germline V gene lookup returns CDR1 SGHNT and CDR2 YENEEA. CDR3 in DNA: TGTGCCAGCAGTTCGGGGGGCGGGACAGATACGCAGTATTTT. It is translated as CASSSGGGTDTQYF.

In this sample, this clone turned up a few times. The chain's CDR3 is CASSPGTALSGANVLTF. DNA for the CDR3: TGCGCCAGCAGCCCCGGGACAGCTCTCTCTGGGGCCAACGTCCTGACTTTC. The chain has TRBV4-1 and TRBJ2-6, with TRBD1 matching 7 bases. Germline-derived CDR1 and CDR2 are MGHRA and YSYEKL. Trimming at V came to 4 bases and at J to 0 bases, leaving 6 bases not matched to a gene. The CDR3 has 17 residues.

The chain couples TRBV6-5 to TRBJ1-5; D not certain. The CDR3 covers 14 residues. The ends were cut back, 2 bases at V and 7 bases at J, with 12 bases in the middle. In germline, CDR1 is MNHEY, CDR2 SVGAGI. This chain's CDR3 is CASSYSREGQPQHF. DNA for the CDR3: TGTGCCAGCAGTTACAGTCGGGAAGGACAGCCCCAGCATTTT.

This clone occurred a few times. This rearrangement joins TRBV7-8 to TRBJ1-2; D gene unclear. V lost 5 bases, J lost 3 bases, and 10 bases lay in between. Germline V gene data show CDR1 as SGHVS and CDR2 as FQNEAQ. The CDR3 extends over 13 amino acids. The CDR3: CASSHKMDYGYTF. The DNA for the CDR3 is TGTGCCAGCAGCCACAAGATGGACTATGGCTACACCTTC. Combining the CDR3 with reference TRBV7-8 and TRBJ1-2 gives the whole variable domain GAGVSQSPRYKVAKRGQDVALRCDPISGHVSLFWYQQALGQGPEFLTYFQNEAQLDKSGLPSDRFFAERPEGSVSTLKIQRTQQEDSAVYLCASSHKMDYGYTFGSGTRLTVV.

The count of this clone is one. CDR3 region: CASSLLRTGTYNEQFF. CDR3 in DNA: TGTGCCAGCAGCTTGTTACGGACAGGAACCTACAATGAGCAGTTCTTC. The rearrangement joins TRBV5-6 to TRBJ2-1; 7 bases are a match to TRBD1. The CDR3 contains 16 residues. With V trimmed by 1 base and J by 2 bases, 6 bases remained unmatched. Germline CDR1 reads SGHDT; CDR2 reads YYEEEE.

A few counts support this clone. This chain connects TRBV27 to TRBJ1-5, with no clear D. The CDR3 contains 13 residues. CDR1 is MNHEY and CDR2 is SMNVEV in the germline V gene (reference sequence). Between the trimmed V and J ends, which lost 5 bases and 6 bases, there was a span of 11 bases. The CDR3 region has the DNA TGTGCCAGCAGTCCATCGGCGGTTCAGCCCCAGCATTTT. This encodes CASSPSAVQPQHF.

This clone has a single count. The genes are TRBV9 and TRBJ1-2; TRBD1 is a possible D gene (6 bases). The CDR3 sequence is 14 residues long. The V end was cut by 0 bases, the J end by 4 bases, with 10 bases between. CDR1 is SGDLS, CDR2 YYNGEE, per germline. The CDR3: CASSVGQEAYGYTF. The CDR3 nucleotides read TGTGCCAGCAGCGTAGGACAGGAGGCCTATGGCTACACCTTC.

The J gene is TRBJ2-2, the V gene TRBV7-8; TRBD2 agrees at 14 bases. CDR3 size: 17 residues. J was trimmed by 8 bases and V by 5 bases; bases with no gene match: 10. CDR1 is SGHVS and CDR2 is FQNEAQ in the germline V gene. CDR3 sequence (DNA): TGTGCCAGCAGCCCTATGACTAGCGGGAGGGTTGATGGGGAGCTGTTTTTT. Amino acid sequence: CASSPMTSGRVDGELFF.

The chain combines TRBV5-4 with TRBJ1-5; D is uncertain. Between the trimmed V and J ends, which lost 2 bases and 0 bases, there was a span of 9 bases. The CDR3 extends over 15 amino acids. Germline loops: CDR1 SGHNT, CDR2 YYREEE (reference sequence). This CDR3 is CASSFENYSNQPQHF. Here the CDR3 DNA reads TGTGCCAGCAGCTTTGAGAATTATAGCAATCAGCCCCAGCATTTT.

The chain employs TRBV27 and TRBJ2-6, with 7 bases identical to TRBD1. With 5 bases clipped from V and 1 base from J, the junction kept 5 bases outside the gene matches. Per germline, CDR1 MNHEY and CDR2 SMNVEV (reference sequence). This CDR3 spans 16 amino acids. The CDR3 DNA reads as TGTGCCAGCAGTCCCAGACAGGGTTCTGGGGCCAACGTCCTGACTTTC. Translation: CASSPRQGSGANVLTF.

This chain uses TRBV24-1 with TRBJ2-1; D gene ambiguous. V dropped 2 bases and J dropped 0 bases, with 10 bases sitting between them. CDR1 and CDR2 from the germline V gene are KGHDR and SFDVKD. The CDR3 totals 16 residues. The CDR3 region is CATSDSWRSSYNEQFF. The DNA of the CDR3 is TGTGCCACCAGTGATTCATGGCGGAGCTCCTACAATGAGCAGTTCTTC.